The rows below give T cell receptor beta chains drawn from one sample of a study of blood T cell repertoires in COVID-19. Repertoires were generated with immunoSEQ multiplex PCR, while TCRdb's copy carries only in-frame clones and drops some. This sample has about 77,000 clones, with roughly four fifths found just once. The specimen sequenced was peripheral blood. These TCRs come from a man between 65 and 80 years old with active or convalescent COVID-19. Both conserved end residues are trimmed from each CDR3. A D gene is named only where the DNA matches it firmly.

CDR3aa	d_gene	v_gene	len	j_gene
ASSQTGREKLF	.	TRBV19	11	TRBJ1-4
ASSSLDGKQETQY	.	TRBV5-4	13	TRBJ2-5
ASSPRVGQLSSYEQY	.	TRBV6-6	15	TRBJ2-7
SARIYTEAF	.	TRBV20-1	9	TRBJ1-1
ASSFPAQKAWAPEAF	.	TRBV7-2	15	TRBJ1-1
ASSLDWSGTQY	.	TRBV7-7	11	TRBJ2-5
ASSPHAGTGAYNEQF	TRBD1	TRBV7-6	15	TRBJ2-1
ASSGASVGRETQY	.	TRBV7-9	13	TRBJ2-5
ASSQGISGVGGYT	.	TRBV3-1/TRBV3-2	13	TRBJ1-2
SVGTGGPEQY	TRBD1	TRBV29-1	10	TRBJ2-7
ASGAFRAGKDEKLF	.	TRBV5-8	14	TRBJ1-4
ASSVFRDRGYGGELF	TRBD1	TRBV9	15	TRBJ2-2
ASSQDRGGGAAYEQY	TRBD2	TRBV4-2	15	TRBJ2-7
ATLRGGSETQY	.	TRBV6-5	11	TRBJ2-5
ASSQRGTREMNEQF	.	TRBV4-1	14	TRBJ2-1
ATSDLAEGQGSGEQY	TRBD1	TRBV24-1	15	TRBJ2-7
ASFLEGDYNEQF	.	TRBV5-1	12	TRBJ2-1
ASSRSDRGGETQY	TRBD1	TRBV6-5	13	TRBJ2-5
ASSVLAGVEEQF	TRBD2	TRBV5-1	12	TRBJ2-1
ASSLTGTSTDTQY	.	TRBV5-1	13	TRBJ2-3
ASSQPELNQPQH	.	TRBV6-1	12	TRBJ1-5
ASSLSGGRGNTIY	.	TRBV7-2	13	TRBJ1-3
ASTRTGNQPQH	TRBD1	TRBV28	11	TRBJ1-5
ASSYNYEQY	.	TRBV7-9	9	TRBJ2-7
ASSRTAGSYEQY	.	TRBV18	12	TRBJ2-7
ASQATRDGYT	.	TRBV2	10	TRBJ1-2
ASSSSEGIGSYT	.	TRBV5-1	12	TRBJ1-2
ASGGGALDTQY	TRBD2	TRBV6-5	11	TRBJ2-3
ASSRRVSNQPQH	.	TRBV5-6	12	TRBJ1-5